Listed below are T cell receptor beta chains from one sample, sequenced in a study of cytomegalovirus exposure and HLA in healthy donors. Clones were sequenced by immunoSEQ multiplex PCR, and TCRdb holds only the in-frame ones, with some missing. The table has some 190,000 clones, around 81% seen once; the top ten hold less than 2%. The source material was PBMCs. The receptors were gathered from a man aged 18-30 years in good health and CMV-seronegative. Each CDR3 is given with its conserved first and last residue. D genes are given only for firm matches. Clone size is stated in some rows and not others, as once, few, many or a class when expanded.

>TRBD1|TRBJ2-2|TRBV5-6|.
CASSSDRGRITGELFF
TGTGCCAGCAGCTCCGACAGGGGGCGCATCACCGGGGAGCTGTTTTTT
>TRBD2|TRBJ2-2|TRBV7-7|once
CASSSVAGGGELFF
TGTGCTAGCAGCTCGGTAGCGGGAGGCGGGGAGCTGTTTTTT
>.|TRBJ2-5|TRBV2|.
CASSEEHTYQETQYF
TGTGCCAGCAGTGAAGAACACACGTACCAAGAGACCCAGTACTTC
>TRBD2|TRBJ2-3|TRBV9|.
CASSLWGREGTDTQYF
TGTGCCAGCAGCCTCTGGGGCCGGGAGGGTACAGATACGCAGTATTTT
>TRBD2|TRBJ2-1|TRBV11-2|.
CASSLDRPSGRIDEQFF
TGTGCCAGCAGCTTAGATCGACCTAGCGGGAGGATCGATGAGCAGTTCTTC
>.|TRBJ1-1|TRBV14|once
CASSQQGMNTEAFF
TGTGCCAGCAGCCAACAGGGTATGAACACTGAAGCTTTCTTT
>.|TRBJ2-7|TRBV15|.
CATSRDPSGYEQYF
TGTGCCACCAGCAGAGATCCCTCAGGGTACGAGCAGTACTTC
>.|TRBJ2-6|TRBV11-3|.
CASSLGAPSAGANVLTF
TGTGCCAGCAGCTTAGGGGCACCGTCTGCTGGGGCCAACGTCCTGACTTTC
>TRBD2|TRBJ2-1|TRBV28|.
CASSFPGLVNNEQFF
TGTGCCAGCAGTTTCCCGGGACTAGTTAACAATGAGCAGTTCTTC
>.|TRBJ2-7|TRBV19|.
CASKRDGSSYEQYF
TGTGCCAGTAAGAGAGACGGGAGCTCCTACGAGCAGTACTTC
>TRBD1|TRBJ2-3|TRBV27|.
CASSLSRRQGHTQYF
TGTGCCAGCAGTTTATCAAGACGACAGGGCCATACGCAGTATTTT
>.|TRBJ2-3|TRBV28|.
CASSLVKRSATDTQYF
TGTGCCAGCAGTTTAGTTAAGCGGAGCGCCACAGATACGCAGTATTTT
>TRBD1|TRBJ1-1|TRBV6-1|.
CASSGRTGGGKEAFF
TGTGCCAGCAGTGGCCGGACAGGGGGGGGAAAAGAAGCTTTCTTT
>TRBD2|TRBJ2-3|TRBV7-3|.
CASTQSGRAEDTQYF
TGTGCCAGCACCCAAAGCGGGAGGGCCGAGGATACGCAGTATTTT
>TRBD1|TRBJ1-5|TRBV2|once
CASRRQGAWQPQHF
TGTGCCAGCAGGCGACAGGGGGCTTGGCAGCCCCAGCATTTT
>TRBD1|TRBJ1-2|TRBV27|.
CASSETDRAIDGYTF
TGTGCCAGCAGCGAGACAGACAGGGCTATAGATGGCTACACCTTC
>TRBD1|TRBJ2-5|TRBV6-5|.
CASSYFGTEETQYF
TGTGCCAGCAGTTACTTCGGGACAGAAGAGACCCAGTACTTC
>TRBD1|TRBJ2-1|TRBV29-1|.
CSVAGTGIFNGMQFF
TGCAGCGTCGCCGGGACAGGGATTTTTAACGGAATGCAGTTCTTC
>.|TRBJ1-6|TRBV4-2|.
CASSQDLRGRTLHF
TGTGCCAGCAGCCAAGATCTTCGGGGTAGGACCCTCCACTTT
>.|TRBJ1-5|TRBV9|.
CASRNPRGNSNQPQHF
TGTGCCAGCAGGAACCCCAGGGGAAATAGCAATCAGCCCCAGCATTTT
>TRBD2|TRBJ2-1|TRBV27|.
CASSPQSGLAGYNEQFF
TGTGCCAGCAGTCCCCAATCAGGACTAGCGGGATACAATGAGCAGTTCTTC
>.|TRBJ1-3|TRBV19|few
CASSIKPTDANTIYF
TGTGCCAGTAGTATAAAACCGACAGACGCAAACACCATATATTTT
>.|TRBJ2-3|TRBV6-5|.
CATRDFPSTDTQYF
TGTGCCACCCGGGACTTTCCTAGCACAGATACGCAGTATTTT
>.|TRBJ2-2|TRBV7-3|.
CASSRGGVGTGELFF
TGTGCCAGCAGTCGAGGAGGGGTAGGGACCGGGGAGCTGTTTTTT
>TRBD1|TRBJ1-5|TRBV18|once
CASSPPDRDDQPQHF
TGTGCCAGCTCACCGCCGGACAGGGACGATCAGCCCCAGCATTTT
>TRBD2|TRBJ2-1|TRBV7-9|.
CASTTALAGGNEQFF
TGTGCCAGCACCACCGCACTAGCGGGGGGCAATGAGCAGTTCTTC
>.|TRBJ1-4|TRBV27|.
CASSLIRTNEKLFF
TGTGCCAGCAGTTTAATTAGAACTAATGAAAAACTGTTTTTT
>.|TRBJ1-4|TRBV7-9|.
CASSLLGGEKLFF
TGTGCCAGCAGCTTACTGGGGGGGGAAAAACTGTTTTTT
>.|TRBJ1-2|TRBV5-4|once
CASSLRQRSYGYTF
TGTGCCAGCAGCTTGAGACAGAGGAGCTATGGCTACACCTTC
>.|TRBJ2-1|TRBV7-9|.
CASSFRGEGSNEQFF
TGTGCCAGCAGCTTTAGGGGGGAGGGGAGCAATGAGCAGTTCTTC
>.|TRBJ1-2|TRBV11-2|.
CASTLGGESYGYTF
TGTGCCAGCACCCTAGGGGGGGAGTCGTATGGCTACACCTTC
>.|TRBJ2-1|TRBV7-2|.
CASSLAGQTYNEQFF
TGTGCCAGCAGCTTAGCCGGACAGACTTACAATGAGCAGTTCTTC
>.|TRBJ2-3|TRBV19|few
CASSTAGDTDTQYF
TGTGCCAGTAGTACCGCAGGGGACACAGATACGCAGTATTTT
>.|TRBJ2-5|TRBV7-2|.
CASSFGGPGETQYF
TGTGCCAGCAGCTTCGGGGGGCCCGGGGAGACCCAGTACTTC
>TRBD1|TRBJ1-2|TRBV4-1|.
CASSLWTGDGYTF
TGCGCCAGCAGCCTCTGGACAGGGGATGGCTACACCTTC
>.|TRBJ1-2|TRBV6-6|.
CASSSPKWGYSYGYTF
TGTGCCAGCAGTTCACCGAAGTGGGGCTACTCCTATGGCTACACCTTC
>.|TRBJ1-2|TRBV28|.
CASGDRPGYTF
TGTGCCAGCGGCGACAGGCCTGGCTACACCTTC
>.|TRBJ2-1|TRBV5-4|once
CASSYGSYNEQFF
TGTGCCAGCAGCTACGGGTCGTACAATGAGCAGTTCTTC
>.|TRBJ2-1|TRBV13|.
CASSYYNEQFF
TGTGCCAGCAGTTACTACAATGAGCAGTTCTTC
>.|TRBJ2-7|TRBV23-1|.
CASSPSFGRVTYEQYF
TGCGCCAGCAGCCCCAGTTTCGGCAGGGTGACCTACGAGCAGTACTTC
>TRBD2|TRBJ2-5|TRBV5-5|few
CASSLDKRGGVPETQYF
TGTGCCAGCAGCTTGGATAAGCGGGGGGGCGTCCCGGAGACCCAGTACTTC
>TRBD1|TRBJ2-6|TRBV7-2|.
CASSFAGTGGTGANVLTF
TGTGCCAGCAGCTTCGCCGGGACAGGGGGGACTGGGGCCAACGTCCTGACTTTC
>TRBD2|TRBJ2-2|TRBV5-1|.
CASSHTSGRDTGELFF
TGCGCCAGCAGCCATACTAGCGGGAGAGACACCGGGGAGCTGTTTTTT
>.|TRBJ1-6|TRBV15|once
CATSKEPFSSPLHF
TGTGCCACCAGCAAAGAACCGTTTAGTTCACCCCTCCACTTT
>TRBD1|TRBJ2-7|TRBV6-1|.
CASSELRGQRYEQYF
TGTGCCAGCAGTGAATTAAGGGGACAGCGCTACGAGCAGTACTTC
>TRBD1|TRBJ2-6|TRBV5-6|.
CASSSTGVGANVLTF
TGTGCCAGCAGCTCTACAGGGGTCGGGGCCAACGTCCTGACTTTC
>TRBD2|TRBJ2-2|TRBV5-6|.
CASSPSGGALKELFF
TGTGCCAGCAGCCCGAGCGGGGGGGCCCTGAAGGAGCTGTTTTTT